Below, 27 T cell receptor beta chains from the same sample are listed, as sequenced in a study of glioma-infiltrating T cells after dendritic cell vaccination. Time point noted: after dendritic cell vaccination, including at tumor progression/relapse. The assay was immunoSEQ multiplex PCR, and TCRdb's table has in-frame clones only and misses some. In the table there are under 75,000 clones, about 85% of which are singletons. The starting material was blood, obtained after dendritic cell vaccination. Source of these receptors: a human donor with glioblastoma.

The chain employs TRBV9 and TRBJ2-6; D call uncertain. Trimming removed 4 bases from V and 4 bases from J, with 6 bases in between. Germline V lookup: CDR1 SGDLS, CDR2 YYNGEE. The CDR3 spans 13 residues. CDR3 sequence reads: CASSLQGANVLTF. The CDR3 DNA follows: TGTGCCAGCAGCCTCCAGGGGGCCAACGTCCTGACTTTC.

V is TRBV10-3 and J is TRBJ2-2, with no clear D. CDR3 length: 12 amino acids. V was cut by 6 bases and J by 6 bases, with 8 bases left in between. Germline lookup yields CDR1 ENHRY and CDR2 SYGVKD. CDR3 in DNA: TGTGCCATCAGACCCCCGGCCGGGGAGCTGTTTTTT. Its protein product is CAIRPPAGELFF.

For this clone: This same CDR3 is encoded by further DNA sequences in the sample. V gene TRBV5-8 combines with J gene TRBJ1-6; no definite D call. V was trimmed by 5 bases and J by 9 bases, leaving 15 bases between them. The CDR3 has 14 residues. CDR1 and CDR2 from the germline V gene are SGHTS and YDEGEE. The CDR3 region has the DNA TGTGCCAGCAGGACGAAGTCGGGGATTTCACCCCTCCACTTT. Translating it yields CASRTKSGISPLHF.

This clone was seen a single time. The rearrangement uses TRBV29-1 and TRBJ2-2; 7 positions match TRBD1. The CDR3 loop spans 12 amino acids. The germline V gene encodes CDR1 SQVTM and CDR2 ANQGSEA. Losses at the gene ends were 7 bases for V and 7 bases for J; bases not matched to a gene: 6. The CDR3 reads CSGQGGSGELFF. CDR3 bases: TGCAGCGGACAGGGCGGTAGCGGGGAGCTGTTTTTT.

The J gene is TRBJ2-5, the V gene TRBV10-3; 8 bases match TRBD2. This CDR3 has 15 residues. Germline loops: CDR1 ENHRY, CDR2 SYGVKD. V shed 3 bases and J 2 bases; nucleotides not matched to a gene: 5. The CDR3: CAISESGGPQETQYF. In nucleotides, the CDR3 is TGTGCCATCAGTGAAAGCGGGGGCCCGCAAGAGACCCAGTACTTC.

This chain links TRBV11-3 with TRBJ2-2; D uncertain. The length of the CDR3 is 12 residues. Deletions cut 8 bases from V and 3 bases from J, with 7 bases between. The V gene's germline CDR1 is SGHNT and CDR2 YENEEA. CDR3 sequence (DNA): TGTGCCAGCGAGGAGTACACCGGGGAGCTGTTTTTT. It specifies CASEEYTGELFF.

This clone was seen a single time. This chain links TRBV9 with TRBJ2-3, with 9 bases matching TRBD2. V lost 1 base and J lost 6; bases outside the gene matches: 9. Germline V gives CDR1 SGDLS, CDR2 YYNGEE. This CDR3 spans 16 amino acids. CDR3 sequence (DNA): TGTGCCAGCAGCGTAATGGGCGGGGGGGCCCGCGATACGCAGTATTTT. It encodes CASSVMGGGARDTQYF. Drawing the rest from reference TRBV9 and TRBJ2-3, the complete variable domain is DSGVTQTPKHLITATGQRVTLRCSPRSGDLSVYWYQQSLDQGLQFLIQYYNGEERAKGNILERFSAQQFPDLHSELNLSSLELGDSALYFCASSVMGGGARDTQYFGPGTRLTVL.

The chain carries TRBV7-9 and TRBJ2-7; 9 nucleotides agree with TRBD2. The ends lost 5 bases at V and 9 bases at J; junction bases unmatched: 5. The CDR3 spans 12 residues. Germline V CDR1 and CDR2: SEHNR, FQNEAQ (reference sequence). The CDR3 loop reads CASSVAGGPQYF. The DNA of the CDR3 is TGTGCCAGCAGCGTCGCGGGGGGGCCGCAGTACTTC.

This clone was found a few times. The chain joins TRBV7-3 to TRBJ2-2, with 8 nucleotides matching TRBD1. The CDR3 covers 15 residues. Trimming cost V 3 bases and J 5 bases; bases outside gene matches: 5. Germline CDR1 SGHTA, CDR2 FQGTGA. CDR3 loop: CASSFSGGGTGELFF. CDR3 nucleotides: TGTGCCAGCAGCTTTTCAGGGGGCGGTACCGGGGAGCTGTTTTTT.

In its sample, this clone was seen a few times. V and J are TRBV6-5 and TRBJ1-1, with 9 bases fitting TRBD1. CDR1 and CDR2 (germline): MNHEY, SVGAGI. There are 15 residues in the CDR3. V shed 3 bases, J shed 3 bases, and the junction held 5 bases outside the gene matches. Written as DNA, the CDR3 is TGTGCCAGCAGTTATGGGCACAGGGGGCACACTGAAGCTTTCTTT. It is translated as CASSYGHRGHTEAFF.

The V and J genes are TRBV9 and TRBJ2-1; weak D call: TRBD2 (5 bases). CDR1 SGDLS and CDR2 YYNGEE come from the germline V gene. Trimming left V 4 bases short and J 0 bases short, with 8 bases between. The length of the CDR3 is 14 residues. The CDR3 loop is CASSKGLSYNEQFF. The CDR3, as DNA: TGTGCCAGCAGCAAAGGACTCTCCTACAATGAGCAGTTCTTC.

The V gene is TRBV6-6, the J gene TRBJ1-1; 8 bases are shared with TRBD1. V lost 6 bases and J lost 5; bases outside the gene matches: 11. The CDR3 has 15 amino acids. CDR1 is MNHNY, CDR2 SVGAGI, per germline (reference sequence). In nucleotides, the CDR3 is TGTGCCAGCAGCAACCCAGACAGGGGAGGAACTGAAGCTTTCTTT. The encoded protein is CASSNPDRGGTEAFF.

The chain is built from TRBV5-4 and TRBJ2-7; TRBD2 aligns across 8 bases. With V trimmed by 3 bases and J by 6 bases, 8 bases remained unmatched. CDR3 length equals 14 residues. Germline V gene sequence: CDR1 SGHNT, CDR2 YYREEE (reference sequence). As DNA, the CDR3 is TGTGCCAGCAGCTCTACGGGGGGGCGAGCCGAGCAGTACTTC. Amino acid sequence: CASSSTGGRAEQYF.

The chain combines TRBV30 with TRBJ2-7; D remains unclear. This CDR3 has 13 residues. V gave up 0 bases and J gave up 4 bases, with 10 bases separating them. The germline gives CDR1 GTSNPN, CDR2 SVGIG (reference sequence). This CDR3 reads CAWSVRIGYEQYF. CDR3 bases: TGTGCCTGGAGTGTGAGGATAGGATACGAGCAGTACTTC.

V and J are TRBV7-6 and TRBJ2-3; D might be TRBD1 (5 bases). V dropped 1 base and J dropped 6 bases, with 11 bases sitting between them. The germline gives CDR1 SGHVS, CDR2 FNYEAQ. The CDR3 is 14 amino acids. In DNA form, the CDR3 reads TGTGCCAGCAGCTTAGGGGGCTCGCCCGATACGCAGTATTTT. It codes for CASSLGGSPDTQYF.

The chain links TRBV19 to TRBJ1-2; D unclear. V gave up 3 bases and J gave up 5 bases, with 13 bases separating them. CDR3 length: 14 amino acids. Germline V CDR1 and CDR2: LNHDA, SQIVND (reference sequence). The CDR3 nucleotides are TGTGCCAGTAGTATCCGGGGTCCCGCTTATGGCTACACCTTC. Protein: CASSIRGPAYGYTF.

The chain employs TRBV11-2 and TRBJ2-7; 7 nucleotides match TRBD2. The germline CDR1 and CDR2 sequences are SGHAT and FQNNGV. The ends lost 5 bases at V and 0 bases at J; junction bases unmatched: 13. CDR3 length: 17 amino acids. CDR3 nucleotides: TGTGCCAGCAGCCCCCGGTCGCCAGCGGGGAGCTCCTACGAGCAGTACTTC. Amino acid sequence: CASSPRSPAGSSYEQYF. The full variable domain, completed using reference TRBV11-2 and TRBJ2-7, is EAGVAQSPRYKIIEKRQSVAFWCNPISGHATLYWYQQILGQGPKLLIQFQNNGVVDDSQLPKDRFSAERLKGVDSTLKIQPAKLEDSAVYLCASSPRSPAGSSYEQYFGPGTRLTVT.

The CDR3 DNA is TGTGCCAGCAGCAGAAGCGGGGAAAACGAGCAGTACTTC. Translating gives CASSRSGENEQYF. The gene calls are TRBV7-2 and TRBJ2-7; 7 bases align to TRBD2. There are 13 residues in the CDR3. The ends lost 5 bases at V and 5 bases at J; junction bases unmatched: 6. Germline CDR1 is SGHTA and CDR2 is FQGNSA.

The chain uses TRBV2 and TRBJ2-7, with 9 bases matching TRBD1. The CDR3 sequence is 15 residues long. The germline V gene has CDR1 SNHLY and CDR2 FYNNEI. The V segment lost 4 bases and the J segment 0 bases; nucleotides outside the gene matches: 4. The DNA for the CDR3 is TGTGCCAGCAGTGGACCGGGACAGGGCTCCTACGAGCAGTACTTC. It is translated as CASSGPGQGSYEQYF.

A few counts support this clone. V usage is TRBV2 and J usage is TRBJ2-1, with D unresolved. Trimming took 4 bases from V and 11 from J, leaving 9 bases between them. CDR1 SNHLY and CDR2 FYNNEI come from the germline V gene. The CDR3 is made up of 11 amino acids. CDR3 nucleotide sequence: TGTGCCAGCAGTGCTCAGATCCAGCAGTTCTTC. Amino acids: CASSAQIQQFF.

This sequence joins TRBV9 and TRBJ2-3; D unclear. The germline V and J ends were trimmed by 0 bases and 0 bases, with 5 bases remaining between them. Germline V gene sequence: CDR1 SGDLS, CDR2 YYNGEE. The CDR3 loop spans 14 amino acids. In nucleotides, the CDR3 is TGTGCCAGCAGCGTAGACGGTAGCACAGATACGCAGTATTTT. The encoded protein is CASSVDGSTDTQYF.

CDR3 sequence reads: CASSLPPGAAGNTIYF. The CDR3 nucleotides read TGTGCCAGCAGTCTCCCCCCGGGAGCCGCTGGAAACACCATATATTTT. V and J are TRBV28 and TRBJ1-3; D remains ambiguous. Looked up from germline, CDR1 is MDHEN and CDR2 is SYDVKM. V gave up 5 bases and J gave up 2 bases, with 16 bases separating them. This CDR3 is 16 amino acids long.

The chain couples TRBV5-5 to TRBJ2-1; D gene ambiguous. CDR3 length equals 16 residues. Germline V gene sequence: CDR1 SGHKS, CDR2 YYEKEE (reference sequence). Trimming removed 3 bases at V and 0 bases at J, with 13 bases between. Here the CDR3 DNA reads TGTGCCAGCAGCTCCACAGACGGTAGCTCCTACAATGAGCAGTTCTTC. It specifies CASSSTDGSSYNEQFF.

In its sample, this clone was seen a few times. The chain links TRBV5-4 to TRBJ1-2; a weak D match, TRBD1 (6 bases). V lost 1 base and J 4 bases, leaving 11 bases between the germline ends. Per germline, CDR1 SGHNT and CDR2 YYREEE (reference sequence). The CDR3 totals 14 residues. CDR3 nucleotide sequence: TGTGCCAGCAGCTTGATTATGGACAGCTATGGCTACACCTTC. Amino acid sequence: CASSLIMDSYGYTF.

V usage is TRBV2 and J usage is TRBJ2-7, with 10 nucleotides matching TRBD1. The CDR3 consists of 16 residues. Per germline, CDR1 SNHLY and CDR2 FYNNEI. The trim removed 7 bases at V and 7 bases at J, leaving 16 bases unmatched. CDR3 in amino acids: CASNLDPGTGAREQYF. CDR3 DNA sequence: TGTGCCAGCAACCTTGACCCCGGGACAGGGGCTCGTGAGCAGTACTTC.

The J gene is TRBJ1-6, the V gene TRBV4-3; unclear D gene. V was cut by 1 base and J by 8 bases, with 12 bases left in between. Germline CDR1 is LGHNA and CDR2 is YSLEER. The CDR3 spans 15 residues. The CDR3 region is CASSQGEGVDSPLHF. The CDR3 DNA reads as TGCGCCAGCAGCCAAGGTGAGGGTGTAGATTCACCCCTCCACTTT.

This chain uses TRBV7-3 with TRBJ1-2, with D uncertain. Trimming took off 6 bases at V and 2 bases at J, with 7 bases between the two ends. The CDR3 has 12 residues. The V gene's germline CDR1 is SGHTA and CDR2 FQGTGA. The CDR3 coding sequence is TGTGCCAGCAGTCCTGAGAACTATGGCTACACCTTC. Amino acid sequence: CASSPENYGYTF.